A selection of T cell receptor beta chains follows, all from one sample in a study of shared clonotypes between healthy human individuals. Libraries were prepared by immunoSEQ multiplex PCR; TCRdb keeps only in-frame clonotypes and omits some of them. The table includes millions of clones, about 95% detected once. The sample taken for sequencing was naive CD8+ T cells sorted from blood. Source of these receptors: a man between 18 and 35 years old in good health. Each CDR3 is given with its conserved first and last residue. Fields, in order: clone size, J gene, V gene, D gene, CDR3 protein, CDR3 DNA. A D gene is named only where the DNA matches it firmly. For some rows the clone size is stated as once, few or many, or as a class when expanded; others skip it.

>once|TRBJ2-5|TRBV19|TRBD2
CASSPWTSGETQYF
TGTGCCAGTAGTCCCTGGACTAGCGGAGAGACCCAGTACTTC
>-|TRBJ1-1|TRBV27|-
CASRQPGWGAFF
TGTGCCAGCAGACAGCCGGGATGGGGAGCTTTCTTT
>-|TRBJ1-3|TRBV28|-
CASSLGELPGNTIYF
TGTGCCAGCAGTTTGGGGGAATTGCCCGGAAACACCATATATTTT
>-|TRBJ1-5|TRBV4-1|-
CASSRVAGSVSNQPQHF
TGCGCCAGCAGCCGAGTGGCAGGGTCGGTTAGCAATCAGCCCCAGCATTTT
>-|TRBJ2-2|TRBV2|-
CASHRTGELFF
TGTGCCAGCCACCGTACCGGGGAGCTGTTTTTT
>-|TRBJ1-3|TRBV28|-
CASSAALGAVNTIYF
TGTGCCAGCAGTGCCGCCCTGGGGGCGGTAAACACCATATATTTT
>once|TRBJ1-1|TRBV27|TRBD1
CASSSDRVHTEAFF
TGTGCCAGCAGTTCGGACAGGGTGCACACTGAAGCTTTCTTT
>-|TRBJ2-2|TRBV5-6|TRBD1
CASSSTGLYTGELFF
TGTGCCAGCAGCTCGACAGGGTTGTACACCGGGGAGCTGTTTTTT
>-|TRBJ1-3|TRBV5-8|TRBD1
CASSLGTGAPGNTIYF
TGTGCCAGCAGCTTGGGTACAGGGGCTCCCGGAAACACCATATATTTT
>few|TRBJ2-7|TRBV2|-
CALQRGDYEQYF
TGTGCTCTCCAGAGGGGGGACTACGAGCAGTACTTC
>-|TRBJ2-7|TRBV9|-
CASSAGGHNYEQYF
TGTGCCAGCAGCGCTGGGGGACATAACTACGAGCAGTACTTC
>few|TRBJ1-1|TRBV28|-
CASSLGRNTEAFF
TGTGCCAGCAGTTTAGGCAGGAACACTGAAGCTTTCTTT
>-|TRBJ2-6|TRBV6-6|TRBD2
CASLAGLLSGANVLTF
TGTGCCAGCCTAGCGGGACTACTCTCTGGGGCCAACGTCCTGACTTTC
>-|TRBJ2-5|TRBV6-6|TRBD2
CASSIIGTSVETQYF
TGTGCCAGCAGTATCATCGGGACTAGTGTGGAGACCCAGTACTTC
>-|TRBJ2-1|TRBV6-1|-
CASTQDYNEQFF
TGTGCCAGCACCCAGGACTACAATGAGCAGTTCTTC
>-|TRBJ2-5|TRBV11-2|TRBD2
CASSFRGVSGRGETQYF
TGTGCCAGCAGCTTCAGGGGTGTCAGCGGGAGAGGAGAGACTCAGTACTTC
>-|TRBJ2-3|TRBV7-2|-
CASSFLENTQYF
TGTGCCAGCAGCTTTTTGGAAAATACGCAGTATTTT
>-|TRBJ1-4|TRBV5-8|-
CASSLDSTNEKLFF
TGTGCCAGCAGCTTGGATTCTACTAATGAAAAACTGTTTTTT
>-|TRBJ2-7|TRBV10-3|-
CAIGGEAEQYF
TGTGCCATCGGCGGGGAGGCCGAGCAGTACTTC
>-|TRBJ2-7|TRBV9|-
CASSVGSLSDEQYF
TGTGCCAGCAGCGTAGGCAGCCTGTCGGACGAGCAGTACTTC
>-|TRBJ1-1|TRBV13|TRBD1
CASSYGTGGLGTEAFF
TGTGCCAGCAGCTACGGGACAGGGGGACTGGGCACTGAAGCTTTCTTT
>-|TRBJ2-4|TRBV7-9|-
CASSSPGEIAKNIQYF
TGTGCCAGCAGCTCCCCTGGGGAGATAGCCAAAAACATTCAGTACTTC
>-|TRBJ2-3|TRBV28|TRBD2
CASSWRGAGTDTQYF
TGTGCCAGCAGTTGGCGGGGGGCGGGCACAGATACGCAGTATTTT
>-|TRBJ2-7|TRBV16|TRBD2
CASSHGGGTYEQYF
TGTGCCAGCAGCCACGGCGGGGGGACCTACGAGCAGTACTTC
>-|TRBJ2-1|TRBV10-1|TRBD1
CASSGGTGDLIGDEQFF
TGCGCCAGCAGTGGAGGGACAGGGGATCTTATCGGCGATGAGCAGTTCTTC
>-|TRBJ2-2|TRBV4-3|-
CASSRILGTGELFF
TGCGCCAGCAGCCGAATCCTAGGGACCGGGGAGCTGTTTTTT
>-|TRBJ2-1|TRBV7-2|-
CASSLEDNEQFF
TGTGCCAGCAGCCTAGAGGACAATGAGCAGTTCTTC
>-|TRBJ2-7|TRBV5-1|-
CASSLEPAYEQYF
TGCGCCAGCAGCTTGGAACCTGCGTACGAGCAGTACTTC
>-|TRBJ1-1|TRBV11-2|-
CASSRLTLTEAFF
TGTGCCAGCAGCCGTCTAACCCTCACTGAAGCTTTCTTT
>-|TRBJ1-1|TRBV6-6|-
CASSDRQASTEAFF
TGTGCCAGCAGTGATAGACAGGCCAGCACTGAAGCTTTCTTT
>-|TRBJ1-4|TRBV5-1|-
CASSLGVTEGEKLFF
TGCGCCAGCAGCTTGGGCGTAACGGAGGGAGAAAAACTGTTTTTT
>-|TRBJ2-2|TRBV6-4|-
CASRGNRSDTGELFF
TGTGCCAGCAGAGGTAACAGATCGGACACCGGGGAGCTGTTTTTT
>once|TRBJ1-5|TRBV21-1|-
CASGQAQPQHF
TGTGCCAGCGGCCAAGCTCAGCCCCAGCATTTT
>-|TRBJ1-6|TRBV7-8|-
CASSLYGQNSPLHF
TGTGCCAGCAGCTTATATGGACAGAATTCACCCCTCCACTTT
>-|TRBJ1-1|TRBV9|-
CASSDLTMNTEAFF
TGTGCCAGCAGCGACTTGACAATGAACACTGAAGCTTTCTTT